This TCR beta chain was profiled in a study of T cell changes during pregnancy in multiple sclerosis. Measured with immunoSEQ multiplex PCR; TCRdb has only the in-frame clones, and not every one. Altogether approximately 38,000 clones are present, 91% being singletons, with the ten largest covering roughly 6%. Germline V gives CDR1 SGHTS, CDR2 YDEGEE. CDR3 length equals 16 residues. Unmatched junction bases numbered 8, after V lost 0 bases and J lost 6 bases. Specimen: CD8+ T cells from peripheral blood mononuclear cells, collected in the second trimester of pregnancy. The chain carries TRBV5-8 and TRBJ1-1; TRBD1 matches 10 bases. This receptor was taken from a female donor with multiple sclerosis, enrolled in a pregnancy study. For the CDR3, the DNA is TGTGCCAGCAGCTTGGACTGGGACAGGGGAGTACCTGAAGCTTTCTTT. Its translation: CASSLDWDRGVPEAFF.